The present T cell receptor (beta chain) was sequenced within a study of T cells in Graves' hyperthyroidism and ophthalmopathy. Study summary: Peripheral blood samples were taken at initial diagnosis, prior to any treatment. The study, taken as a whole, reports: Within blood appeared most thyroid clonotypes that had expanded above 0.001.

This clonotype appeared many times. Antigen unknown. The germline CDR1 and CDR2 sequences are MNHEY and SVGAGI. This CDR3 region has 14 residues. J was trimmed by 6 bases and V by 6 bases; bases with no gene match: 10. No ophthalmopathy progression within 18 months constituted stable Graves' hyperthyroidism. Pregnant or lactating patients were excluded, as were those with uncontrolled infection or other autoimmune disease. Using RNA transcripts as the source, TCR beta CDR3 regions were amplified. The HTBI primer set was used in a first-round RT-PCR of the TCR CDR3. TCRdb re-derived calls from the multiplex PCR reads in MiXCR, one entry per CDR3 protein. This table has roughly 660,000 distinct CDR3 sequences, around 15% appearing once.

This TCR was recovered from a man aged 50 or older with Graves' hyperthyroidism. The sequenced sample consisted of blood. This chain joins TRBV6-5 and TRBJ2-7, with 8 bases identical to TRBD1. CDR3 DNA: TGTGCCAGCAGGGAGATCGGACAGGGCGGCGAGCAGTACTTC. This codes for CASREIGQGGEQYF.